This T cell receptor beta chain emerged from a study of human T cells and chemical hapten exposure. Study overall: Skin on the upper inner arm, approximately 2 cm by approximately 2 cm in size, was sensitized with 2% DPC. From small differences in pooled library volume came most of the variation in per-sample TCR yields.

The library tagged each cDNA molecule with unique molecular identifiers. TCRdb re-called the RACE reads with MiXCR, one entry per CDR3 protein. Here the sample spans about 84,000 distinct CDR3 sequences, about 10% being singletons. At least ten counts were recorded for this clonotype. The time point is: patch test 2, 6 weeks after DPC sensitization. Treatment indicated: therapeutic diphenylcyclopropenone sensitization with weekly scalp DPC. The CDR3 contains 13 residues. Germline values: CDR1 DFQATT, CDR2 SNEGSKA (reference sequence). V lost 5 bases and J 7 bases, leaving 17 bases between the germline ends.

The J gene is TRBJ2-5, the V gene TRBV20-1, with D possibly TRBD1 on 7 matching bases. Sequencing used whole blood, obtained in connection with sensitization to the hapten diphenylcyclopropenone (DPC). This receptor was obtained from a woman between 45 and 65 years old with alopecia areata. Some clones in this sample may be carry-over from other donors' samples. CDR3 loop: CSARGQGGVTQYF. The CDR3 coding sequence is TGCAGTGCTCGGGGGCAGGGGGGTGTGACCCAGTACTTC.